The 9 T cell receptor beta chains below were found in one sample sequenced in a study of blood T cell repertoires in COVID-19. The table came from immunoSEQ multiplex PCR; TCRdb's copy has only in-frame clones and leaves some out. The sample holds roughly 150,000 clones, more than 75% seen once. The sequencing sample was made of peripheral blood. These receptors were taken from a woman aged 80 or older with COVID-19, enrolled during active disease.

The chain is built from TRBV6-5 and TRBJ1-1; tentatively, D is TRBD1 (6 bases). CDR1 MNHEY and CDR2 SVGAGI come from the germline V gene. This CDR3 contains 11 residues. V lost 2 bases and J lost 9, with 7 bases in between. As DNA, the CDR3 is TGTGCCAGCAGTTACGGACAGCAAGCTTTCTTT. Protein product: CASSYGQQAFF.

CDR3 in amino acids: CASNPGTGGGYTF. In DNA form, the CDR3 reads TGTGCCAGCAACCCCGGGACAGGGGGTGGCTACACCTTC. The chain combines TRBV6-4 with TRBJ1-2; 11 bases map to TRBD1. The CDR3 is 13 residues long. Per germline, CDR1 MRHNA and CDR2 SNTAGT. Trimming removed 7 bases from V and 7 bases from J; junction bases left unmatched: 5.

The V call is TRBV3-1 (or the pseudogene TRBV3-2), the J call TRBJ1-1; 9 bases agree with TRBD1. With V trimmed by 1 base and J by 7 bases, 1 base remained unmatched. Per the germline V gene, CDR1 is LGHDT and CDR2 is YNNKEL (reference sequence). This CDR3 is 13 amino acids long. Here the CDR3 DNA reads TGTGCCAGCAGCCAAGGACAGGGGGTTGAAGCTTTCTTT. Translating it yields CASSQGQGVEAFF.

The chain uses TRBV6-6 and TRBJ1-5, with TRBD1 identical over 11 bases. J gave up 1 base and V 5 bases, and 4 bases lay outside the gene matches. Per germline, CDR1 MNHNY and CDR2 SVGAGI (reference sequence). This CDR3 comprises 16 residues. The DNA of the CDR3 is TGTGCCAGCAGTACTGGACAGGGGGCCAGCAATCAGCCCCAGCATTTT. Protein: CASSTGQGASNQPQHF.

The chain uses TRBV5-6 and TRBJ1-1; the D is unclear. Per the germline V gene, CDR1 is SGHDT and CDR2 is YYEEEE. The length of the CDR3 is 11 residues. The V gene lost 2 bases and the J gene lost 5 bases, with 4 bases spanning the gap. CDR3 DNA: TGTGCCAGCAGCTTTCAAACTGAAGCTTTCTTT. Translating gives CASSFQTEAFF.

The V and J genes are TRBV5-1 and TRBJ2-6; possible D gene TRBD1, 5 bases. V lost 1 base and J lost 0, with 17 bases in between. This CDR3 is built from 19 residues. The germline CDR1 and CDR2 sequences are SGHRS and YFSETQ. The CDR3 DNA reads TGCGCCAGCAGCTTGTTTCAGGGCGGTAGGACCTCTGGGGCCAACGTCCTGACTTTC. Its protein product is CASSLFQGGRTSGANVLTF.

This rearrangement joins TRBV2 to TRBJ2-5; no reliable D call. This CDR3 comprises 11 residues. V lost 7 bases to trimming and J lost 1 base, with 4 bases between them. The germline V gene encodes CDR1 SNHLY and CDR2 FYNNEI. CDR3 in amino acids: CASILQETQYF. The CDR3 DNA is TGTGCCAGCATCCTCCAAGAGACCCAGTACTTC.

The CDR3 DNA is TGTGCCAGCAGTTTTAAGGGACTAGCGGACACAGATACGCAGTATTTT. It translates to CASSFKGLADTDTQYF. V and J are TRBV27 and TRBJ2-3; TRBD2 matches 11 bases. Germline V gives CDR1 MNHEY, CDR2 SMNVEV (reference sequence). J was trimmed by 2 bases and V by 3 bases; bases with no gene match: 4. The CDR3 extends over 16 amino acids.

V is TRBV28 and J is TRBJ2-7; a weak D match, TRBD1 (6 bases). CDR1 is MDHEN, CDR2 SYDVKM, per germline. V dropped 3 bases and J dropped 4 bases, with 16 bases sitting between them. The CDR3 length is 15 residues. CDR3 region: CASSLGDNGLYEQYF. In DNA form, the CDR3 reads TGTGCCAGCAGTTTGGGGGACAATGGCCTTTACGAGCAGTACTTC.